This is a list of T cell receptor beta chains from one sample in a study of cytomegalovirus exposure and HLA in healthy donors. Libraries were prepared by immunoSEQ multiplex PCR; TCRdb keeps only in-frame clonotypes and omits some of them. This sample has over 65,000 clones, with around 79% found just once. The source material was PBMCs. Every receptor here comes from a woman aged 40 to 49 in good health and CMV-seropositive. Both conserved end residues are part of each CDR3. A D gene is named only where the DNA matches it firmly. Part of the rows lack a size; the others show once, few, many or a class for expanded clones.

CDR3aa: CASSLTSGRAGMDTQYF
CDR3nt: TGTGCCAGCAGTTTGACTAGCGGGAGGGCCGGAATGGATACGCAGTATTTT
d_gene: TRBD2
j_gene: TRBJ2-3
v_gene: TRBV27
abundance: .
len: 17

CDR3aa: CASSPRTWGRGTEAFF
CDR3nt: TGTGCCAGCAGCCCCCGGACATGGGGTAGGGGCACTGAAGCTTTCTTT
d_gene: .
j_gene: TRBJ1-1
v_gene: TRBV7-2
abundance: .
len: 16

CDR3aa: CASSQDRDRTGITNEQFF
CDR3nt: TGCGCCAGCAGCCAAGATCGAGATCGGACAGGGATCACCAATGAGCAGTTCTTC
d_gene: TRBD1
j_gene: TRBJ2-1
v_gene: TRBV4-3
abundance: .
len: 18

CDR3aa: CASRRDTGYGYTF
CDR3nt: TGCGCCAGCCGTAGGGACACGGGGTATGGCTACACCTTC
d_gene: .
j_gene: TRBJ1-2
v_gene: TRBV5-1
abundance: .
len: 13

CDR3aa: CASSLDIRGLNTEAFF
CDR3nt: TGCGCCAGCAGCTTAGACATTAGGGGGTTGAACACTGAAGCTTTCTTT
d_gene: .
j_gene: TRBJ1-1
v_gene: TRBV5-1
abundance: .
len: 16

CDR3aa: CASSTTGTATGELFF
CDR3nt: TGTGCCAGCAGCACCACCGGGACAGCCACCGGGGAGCTGTTTTTT
d_gene: TRBD1
j_gene: TRBJ2-2
v_gene: TRBV9
abundance: .
len: 15

CDR3aa: CAGRQGLGNTGELFF
CDR3nt: TGTGCCGGGAGACAGGGTCTGGGGAACACCGGGGAGCTGTTTTTT
d_gene: TRBD1
j_gene: TRBJ2-2
v_gene: TRBV28
abundance: few
len: 15

CDR3aa: CASSLWDGAYSPLHF
CDR3nt: TGTGCCAGCAGCTTGTGGGATGGGGCCTATTCACCCCTCCACTTT
d_gene: .
j_gene: TRBJ1-6
v_gene: TRBV5-4
abundance: .
len: 15

CDR3aa: CASSLDRESEKLFF
CDR3nt: TGTGCCAGCAGCTTGGACAGGGAAAGTGAAAAACTGTTTTTT
d_gene: .
j_gene: TRBJ1-4
v_gene: TRBV5-4
abundance: .
len: 14

CDR3aa: CASRLTGARGAFF
CDR3nt: TGTGCCAGCAGACTCACAGGGGCCCGCGGAGCTTTCTTT
d_gene: TRBD1
j_gene: TRBJ1-1
v_gene: TRBV7-2
abundance: .
len: 13

CDR3aa: CASSRRRDVLDEQFF
CDR3nt: TGTGCCAGCAGCCGTAGGAGGGACGTACTGGATGAGCAGTTCTTC
d_gene: .
j_gene: TRBJ2-1
v_gene: TRBV4-2
abundance: .
len: 15

CDR3aa: CASSQSISGGYTYNEQFF
CDR3nt: TGTGCCAGCAGCCAGTCTATTAGCGGGGGTTATACCTACAATGAGCAGTTCTTC
d_gene: TRBD2
j_gene: TRBJ2-1
v_gene: TRBV4-2
abundance: .
len: 18

CDR3aa: CASSTTGTLLPNQPQHF
CDR3nt: TGTGCCAGCAGCACAACCGGGACACTGCTCCCCAATCAGCCCCAGCATTTT
d_gene: .
j_gene: TRBJ1-5
v_gene: TRBV7-9
abundance: .
len: 17

CDR3aa: CASSVEGEREETQYF
CDR3nt: TGTGCCAGCAGCGTAGAGGGGGAAAGGGAAGAGACCCAGTACTTC
d_gene: .
j_gene: TRBJ2-5
v_gene: TRBV9
abundance: .
len: 15

CDR3aa: CASTTSGQGHQPQHF
CDR3nt: TGTGCCAGTACCACCTCGGGACAGGGCCATCAGCCCCAGCATTTT
d_gene: TRBD1
j_gene: TRBJ1-5
v_gene: TRBV19
abundance: .
len: 15

CDR3aa: CASSPPLTWGEDEQFF
CDR3nt: TGTGCCAGCAGTCCCCCCCTAACCTGGGGCGAGGATGAGCAGTTCTTC
d_gene: .
j_gene: TRBJ2-1
v_gene: TRBV27
abundance: .
len: 16

CDR3aa: CASSRQGEKSGYTF
CDR3nt: TGTGCCAGTAGTCGACAGGGGGAAAAATCTGGCTACACCTTC
d_gene: TRBD1
j_gene: TRBJ1-2
v_gene: TRBV19
abundance: .
len: 14

CDR3aa: CASSFLSGQGSGYTF
CDR3nt: TGTGCCAGCAGTTTCCTTTCGGGACAGGGAAGCGGCTACACCTTC
d_gene: TRBD1
j_gene: TRBJ1-2
v_gene: TRBV6-5
abundance: .
len: 15

CDR3aa: CAWGVVGRGYTF
CDR3nt: TGTGCCTGGGGAGTAGTTGGTAGAGGCTACACCTTC
d_gene: .
j_gene: TRBJ1-2
v_gene: TRBV30
abundance: .
len: 12

CDR3aa: CASSQQGKSANTGELFF
CDR3nt: TGTGCCAGCAGCCAACAGGGTAAATCAGCGAACACCGGGGAGCTGTTTTTT
d_gene: .
j_gene: TRBJ2-2
v_gene: TRBV7-9
abundance: .
len: 17

CDR3aa: CASSQQGATEAFF
CDR3nt: TGTGCCAGCAGCCAACAGGGTGCCACTGAAGCTTTCTTT
d_gene: .
j_gene: TRBJ1-1
v_gene: TRBV6-4
abundance: few
len: 13

CDR3aa: CASSAPGQGTDTQYF
CDR3nt: TGTGCCAGCAGCGCGCCCGGACAGGGGACAGATACGCAGTATTTT
d_gene: TRBD1
j_gene: TRBJ2-3
v_gene: TRBV7-2
abundance: .
len: 15

CDR3aa: CASSVVGLAGGRYNEQFF
CDR3nt: TGTGCCAGCAGCGTAGTGGGACTAGCGGGGGGGCGGTACAATGAGCAGTTCTTC
d_gene: TRBD2
j_gene: TRBJ2-1
v_gene: TRBV9
abundance: .
len: 18

CDR3aa: CASSHTDEQFF
CDR3nt: TGTGCCAGCTCCCATACGGATGAGCAGTTCTTC
d_gene: .
j_gene: TRBJ2-1
v_gene: TRBV6-1
abundance: medium-sized
len: 11

CDR3aa: CASISDITGELFF
CDR3nt: TGTGCCAGCATTTCGGACATAACCGGGGAGCTGTTTTTT
d_gene: .
j_gene: TRBJ2-2
v_gene: TRBV27
abundance: .
len: 13

CDR3aa: CASRRDTAYEQYF
CDR3nt: TGTGCCAGCAGACGGGACACTGCCTACGAGCAGTACTTC
d_gene: .
j_gene: TRBJ2-7
v_gene: TRBV2
abundance: .
len: 13

CDR3aa: CASSEEHYSNQPQHF
CDR3nt: TGTGCCAGCAGTGAAGAACATTATAGCAATCAGCCCCAGCATTTT
d_gene: .
j_gene: TRBJ1-5
v_gene: TRBV2
abundance: .
len: 15

CDR3aa: CASSWTGGADTQYF
CDR3nt: TGTGCCAGCAGCTGGACAGGGGGCGCAGATACGCAGTATTTT
d_gene: TRBD1
j_gene: TRBJ2-3
v_gene: TRBV7-3
abundance: .
len: 14

CDR3aa: CATLAALGDTQYF
CDR3nt: TGCGCCACCTTAGCGGCCTTGGGAGATACGCAGTATTTT
d_gene: .
j_gene: TRBJ2-3
v_gene: TRBV10-1
abundance: .
len: 13

CDR3aa: CSVEDASSTIYF
CDR3nt: TGCAGCGTTGAAGATGCGTCAAGCACCATATATTTT
d_gene: .
j_gene: TRBJ1-3
v_gene: TRBV29-1
abundance: .
len: 12

CDR3aa: CASSYEAAYNSPLHF
CDR3nt: TGTGCCAGCAGTTACGAGGCAGCGTATAATTCACCCCTCCACTTT
d_gene: .
j_gene: TRBJ1-6
v_gene: TRBV6-5
abundance: .
len: 15

CDR3aa: CASSVLPQRGLFF
CDR3nt: TGTGCCAGCAGCGTACTCCCCCAGCGCGGGCTGTTTTTT
d_gene: .
j_gene: TRBJ2-2
v_gene: TRBV9
abundance: .
len: 13

CDR3aa: CAWSAYRGEQYF
CDR3nt: TGTGCCTGGAGTGCTTACAGGGGCGAGCAGTACTTC
d_gene: TRBD1
j_gene: TRBJ2-7
v_gene: TRBV30
abundance: .
len: 12

CDR3aa: CASSSGGFQPQHF
CDR3nt: TGTGCCAGCAGCTCCGGGGGTTTTCAGCCCCAGCATTTT
d_gene: .
j_gene: TRBJ1-5
v_gene: TRBV7-8
abundance: .
len: 13

CDR3aa: CASGNRGLTQYF
CDR3nt: TGTGCTAGTGGAAACAGGGGATTGACGCAGTATTTT
d_gene: TRBD1
j_gene: TRBJ2-3
v_gene: TRBV12-5
abundance: .
len: 12

CDR3aa: CASSQDPGTGGNQPQHF
CDR3nt: TGCGCCAGCAGCCAAGACCCGGGGACAGGGGGCAATCAGCCCCAGCATTTT
d_gene: TRBD1
j_gene: TRBJ1-5
v_gene: TRBV4-3
abundance: .
len: 17

CDR3aa: CAWSGGGRDNEQFF
CDR3nt: TGTGCCTGGAGTGGTGGAGGGAGGGACAATGAGCAGTTCTTC
d_gene: TRBD2
j_gene: TRBJ2-1
v_gene: TRBV30
abundance: .
len: 14

CDR3aa: CASSQVAGGDTIYF
CDR3nt: TGTGCCAGCAGCCAAGTGGCAGGGGGTGACACCATATATTTT
d_gene: TRBD1
j_gene: TRBJ1-3
v_gene: TRBV4-2
abundance: few
len: 14

CDR3aa: CASSSVNTDTQYF
CDR3nt: TGTGCCAGCAGCTCAGTAAATACAGATACGCAGTATTTT
d_gene: .
j_gene: TRBJ2-3
v_gene: TRBV11-3
abundance: .
len: 13

CDR3aa: CASSLTSVDTQYF
CDR3nt: TGTGCCAGTAGTCTAACTAGCGTAGATACGCAGTATTTT
d_gene: TRBD2
j_gene: TRBJ2-3
v_gene: TRBV19
abundance: .
len: 13

CDR3aa: CAISGEGRGRGEQYF
CDR3nt: TGTGCCATCAGTGGGGAGGGGCGGGGGAGGGGAGAGCAGTACTTC
d_gene: TRBD2
j_gene: TRBJ2-5
v_gene: TRBV10-3
abundance: .
len: 15

CDR3aa: CASSLGPRTGEGYTF
CDR3nt: TGTGCCAGCAGCTTAGGCCCAAGGACAGGGGAGGGCTACACCTTC
d_gene: TRBD1
j_gene: TRBJ1-2
v_gene: TRBV13
abundance: .
len: 15

CDR3aa: CASSIPQTSYGYTF
CDR3nt: TGTGCCAGTAGTATTCCCCAGACTAGCTATGGCTACACCTTC
d_gene: .
j_gene: TRBJ1-2
v_gene: TRBV19
abundance: once
len: 14

CDR3aa: CASSLLVSGSSYNSPLHF
CDR3nt: TGCGCCAGCAGCTTGTTAGTGAGTGGGAGCTCCTATAATTCACCCCTCCACTTT
d_gene: .
j_gene: TRBJ1-6
v_gene: TRBV5-1
abundance: .
len: 18

CDR3aa: CASSRSSLVLSSYNEQFF
CDR3nt: TGTGCCAGCAGTCGATCCTCGCTCGTCCTCAGCTCCTACAATGAGCAGTTCTTC
d_gene: .
j_gene: TRBJ2-1
v_gene: TRBV14
abundance: .
len: 18

CDR3aa: CASSLEPRGNTEAFF
CDR3nt: TGTGCCAGCAGCTTAGAACCCCGGGGGAACACTGAAGCTTTCTTT
d_gene: .
j_gene: TRBJ1-1
v_gene: TRBV7-9
abundance: .
len: 15

CDR3aa: CASSNGGSYQPQHF
CDR3nt: TGTGCCAGTAGTAATGGGGGGAGCTATCAGCCCCAGCATTTT
d_gene: .
j_gene: TRBJ1-5
v_gene: TRBV19
abundance: .
len: 14

CDR3aa: CASSAGSGGYTF
CDR3nt: TGTGCCAGCAGCGCTGGAAGCGGTGGCTACACCTTC
d_gene: .
j_gene: TRBJ1-2
v_gene: TRBV7-8
abundance: .
len: 12

CDR3aa: CASSPVGAEDTQYF
CDR3nt: TGTGCCAGCAGCCCAGTAGGGGCAGAAGATACGCAGTATTTT
d_gene: .
j_gene: TRBJ2-3
v_gene: TRBV9
abundance: .
len: 14

CDR3aa: CASSFLSGVHYGYTF
CDR3nt: TGTGCCAGCAGCTTCCTGTCGGGGGTTCACTATGGCTACACCTTC
d_gene: .
j_gene: TRBJ1-2
v_gene: TRBV7-9
abundance: .
len: 15

CDR3aa: CASSPSSTENQPQHF
CDR3nt: TGTGCCAGCTCACCAAGTTCGACAGAGAATCAGCCCCAGCATTTT
d_gene: .
j_gene: TRBJ1-5
v_gene: TRBV18
abundance: .
len: 15

CDR3aa: CASSVGGGLGYEQYF
CDR3nt: TGTGCCAGCAGCGTAGGAGGAGGACTGGGCTACGAGCAGTACTTC
d_gene: .
j_gene: TRBJ2-7
v_gene: TRBV9
abundance: .
len: 15

CDR3aa: CSVEMFNGYTF
CDR3nt: TGCAGCGTTGAAATGTTTAATGGCTACACCTTC
d_gene: .
j_gene: TRBJ1-2
v_gene: TRBV29-1
abundance: once
len: 11